The 7 T cell receptor beta chains listed next were all sequenced from one sample in a study of cytomegalovirus exposure and HLA in healthy donors. A multiplex PCR was run with 60 Vbeta primers and 13 Jbeta primers. Generated by immunoSEQ multiplex PCR, the TCRdb table keeps only in-frame clones and is missing some. The sample has some 120,000 clones, approximately 81% seen once. The sequencing sample was made of PBMCs. These receptors were taken from a woman in her 30s in good health and CMV-seronegative.

This sequence joins TRBV11-2 and TRBJ2-1, with TRBD2 matching 7 bases. CDR1 is SGHAT, CDR2 FQNNGV, per germline. With V trimmed by 8 bases and J by 9 bases, 10 bases remained unmatched. The CDR3 length is 13 residues. CDR3 DNA: TGTGCCAGCTCCCGAGGGAGGGCGAGTGAGCAGTTCTTC. Translated: CASSRGRASEQFF.

The chain employs TRBV15 and TRBJ2-7, with D possibly TRBD1 on 5 matching bases. Per the germline V gene, CDR1 is LNHNV and CDR2 is YYDKDF (reference sequence). With 1 base removed from V and 6 bases from J, the gap between germline ends came to 10 bases. CDR3 length equals 13 residues. CDR3 nucleotides: TGTGCCACCAGCAGAGTAGCAGGGATCGAGCAGTACTTC. Its protein product is CATSRVAGIEQYF.

The chain has TRBV13 and TRBJ2-3; TRBD2 matches 8 bases. This CDR3 is 17 amino acids long. The germline gives CDR1 PRHDT, CDR2 FYEKMQ (reference sequence). V shed 7 bases and J 3 bases; nucleotides not matched to a gene: 15. Here the CDR3 reads CASTSLGAGGGTDTQYF. For the CDR3, the DNA is TGTGCCAGCACCTCGCTTGGGGCGGGAGGAGGAACAGATACGCAGTATTTT.

The chain carries TRBV15 and TRBJ1-1, with 8 bases aligning to TRBD1. The CDR3 totals 15 residues. Germline loops: CDR1 LNHNV, CDR2 YYDKDF (reference sequence). The V and J ends lost 1 base and 0 bases, in that order; junction bases with no gene match: 1. The CDR3 sequence: CATSRGQGLNTEAFF. Here the CDR3 DNA reads TGTGCCACCAGCAGAGGACAGGGGTTGAACACTGAAGCTTTCTTT.

This chain joins TRBV11-2 and TRBJ2-2; TRBD1 aligns across 8 bases. The CDR3 contains 14 residues. Per germline, CDR1 SGHAT and CDR2 FQNNGV. J was trimmed by 4 bases and V by 2 bases; bases with no gene match: 0. CDR3 coding DNA: TGTGCCAGCAGCTTACAGGGGGCCACCGGGGAGCTGTTTTTT. Its translation: CASSLQGATGELFF.

The chain has TRBV28 and TRBJ2-3, with TRBD1 identical over 8 bases. V lost 7 bases to trimming and J lost 0 bases; unmatched junction nucleotides: 6. Germline CDR1 reads MDHEN; CDR2 reads SYDVKM. This CDR3 spans 15 amino acids. The CDR3: CASNPDRDSTDTQYF. CDR3 DNA sequence: TGTGCCAGCAACCCGGACAGGGATAGCACAGATACGCAGTATTTT. Drawing the rest from reference TRBV28 and TRBJ2-3, the complete variable domain is DVKVTQSSRYLVKRTGEKVFLECVQDMDHENMFWYRQDPGLGLRLIYFSYDVKMKEKGDIPEGYSVSREKKERFSLILESASTNQTSMYLCASNPDRDSTDTQYFGPGTRLTVL.

V and J are TRBV11-2 and TRBJ2-3, with 8 bases matching TRBD2. Unmatched junction bases numbered 13, after V lost 2 bases and J lost 0 bases. This CDR3 is 19 amino acids long. Per germline, CDR1 SGHAT and CDR2 FQNNGV. CDR3 residues: CASSLRRRREVSSTDTQYF. The CDR3 coding sequence is TGTGCCAGCAGCTTACGCCGGAGGCGGGAGGTTTCTAGCACAGATACGCAGTATTTT.